This T cell receptor (beta chain) was identified in a study of blood T cell repertoires in COVID-19. Looking at the study overall: From T cells, B-cell-depleted T cells, or PBMCs came the material, which was cDNA or gDNA.

Under the authors' procedure: Reference gene primer amplification gave nucleated cell count estimates. Method: immunoSEQ multiplex PCR; TCRdb's copy keeps in-frame clones and lacks some. V, J and clone size are those of that table, while D and trimming were read from the DNA. This sample has over 70,000 clones, with about three quarters found just once. V shed 0 bases and J shed 4 bases, with 4 bases lying between them. CDR3 length: 13 amino acids. The germline V gene has CDR1 MGHRA and CDR2 YSYEKL. This TCR was sampled from a woman older than 75 with active or convalescent COVID-19. V gene TRBV4-1 combines with J gene TRBJ1-5; D gene unclear. Sequencing was performed on peripheral blood. This CDR3 is CASSQDRNQPQHF. CDR3 sequence (DNA): TGCGCCAGCAGCCAAGACAGAAATCAGCCCCAGCATTTT.